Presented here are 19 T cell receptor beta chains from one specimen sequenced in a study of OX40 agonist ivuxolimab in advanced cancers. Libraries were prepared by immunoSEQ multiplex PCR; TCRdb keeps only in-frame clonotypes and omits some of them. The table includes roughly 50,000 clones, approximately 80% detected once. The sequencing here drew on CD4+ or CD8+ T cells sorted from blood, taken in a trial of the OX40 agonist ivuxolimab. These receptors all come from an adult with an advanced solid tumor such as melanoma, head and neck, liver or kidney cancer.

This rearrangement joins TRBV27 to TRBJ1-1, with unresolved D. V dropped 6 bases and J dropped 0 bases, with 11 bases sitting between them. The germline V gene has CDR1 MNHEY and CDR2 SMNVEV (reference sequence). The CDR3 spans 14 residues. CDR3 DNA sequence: TGTGCCAGCAGCACTGCGGCCCTGAACACTGAAGCTTTCTTT. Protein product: CASSTAALNTEAFF.

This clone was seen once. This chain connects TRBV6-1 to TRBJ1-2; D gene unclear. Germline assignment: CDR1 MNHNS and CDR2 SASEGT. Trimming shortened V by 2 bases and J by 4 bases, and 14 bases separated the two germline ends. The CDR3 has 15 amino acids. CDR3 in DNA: TGTGCCAGCAGTGAACTCCGGAGCCTAGTCTATGGCTACACCTTC. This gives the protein CASSELRSLVYGYTF.

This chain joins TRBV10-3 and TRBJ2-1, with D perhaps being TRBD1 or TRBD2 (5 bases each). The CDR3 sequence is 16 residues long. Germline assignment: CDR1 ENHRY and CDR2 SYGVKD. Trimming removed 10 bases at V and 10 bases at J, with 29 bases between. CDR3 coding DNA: TGTGCCACCACTAAAACCACCGGGGCTAACGCCATGGAGCAGTTCTTC. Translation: CATTKTTGANAMEQFF.

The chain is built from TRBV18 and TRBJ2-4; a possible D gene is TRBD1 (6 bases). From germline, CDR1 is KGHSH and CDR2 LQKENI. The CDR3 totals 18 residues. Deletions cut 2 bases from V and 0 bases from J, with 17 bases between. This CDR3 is CASSPVQGPGLAKNIQYF. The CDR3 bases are TGTGCCAGCTCACCAGTACAGGGCCCGGGGTTAGCCAAAAACATTCAGTACTTC.

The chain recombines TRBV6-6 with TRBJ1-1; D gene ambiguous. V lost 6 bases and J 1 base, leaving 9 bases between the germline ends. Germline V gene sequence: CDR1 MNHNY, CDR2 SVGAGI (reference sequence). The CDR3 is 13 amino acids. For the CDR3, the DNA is TGTGCCAGCAGCCTCCCAGGGAACACTGAAGCTTTCTTT. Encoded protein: CASSLPGNTEAFF.

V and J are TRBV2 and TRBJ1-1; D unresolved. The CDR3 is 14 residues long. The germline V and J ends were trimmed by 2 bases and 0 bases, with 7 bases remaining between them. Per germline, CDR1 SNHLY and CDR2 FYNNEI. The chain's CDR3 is CASSESSLNTEAFF. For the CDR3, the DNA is TGTGCCAGCAGTGAAAGTTCATTGAACACTGAAGCTTTCTTT.

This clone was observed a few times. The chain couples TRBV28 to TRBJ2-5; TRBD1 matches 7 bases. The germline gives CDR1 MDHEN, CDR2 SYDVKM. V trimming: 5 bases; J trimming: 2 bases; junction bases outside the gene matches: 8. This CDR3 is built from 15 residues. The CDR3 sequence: CASSTWDRAQETQYF. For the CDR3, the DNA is TGTGCCAGCAGTACCTGGGACAGAGCACAAGAGACCCAGTACTTC.

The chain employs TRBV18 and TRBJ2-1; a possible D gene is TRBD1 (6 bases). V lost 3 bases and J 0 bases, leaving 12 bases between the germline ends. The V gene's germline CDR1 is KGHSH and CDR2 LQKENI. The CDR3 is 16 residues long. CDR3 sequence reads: CASSPRRQDSYNEQFF. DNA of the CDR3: TGTGCCAGCTCACCCCGACGACAGGACTCCTACAATGAGCAGTTCTTC.

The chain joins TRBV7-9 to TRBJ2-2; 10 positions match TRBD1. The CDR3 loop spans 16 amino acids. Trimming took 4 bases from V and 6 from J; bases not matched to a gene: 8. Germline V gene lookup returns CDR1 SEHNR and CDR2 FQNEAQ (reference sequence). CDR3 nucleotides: TGTGCCAGCAGCTCCGAGGGGACAGGGGTCTCCGGGGAGCTGTTTTTT. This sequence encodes CASSSEGTGVSGELFF.

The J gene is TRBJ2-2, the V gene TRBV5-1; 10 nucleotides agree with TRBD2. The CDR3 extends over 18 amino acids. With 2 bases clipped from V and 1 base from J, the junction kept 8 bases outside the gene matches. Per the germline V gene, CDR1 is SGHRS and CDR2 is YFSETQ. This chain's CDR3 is CASSFQGLAGVNTGELFF. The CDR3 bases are TGCGCCAGCAGCTTCCAGGGGCTAGCGGGGGTGAACACCGGGGAGCTGTTTTTT.

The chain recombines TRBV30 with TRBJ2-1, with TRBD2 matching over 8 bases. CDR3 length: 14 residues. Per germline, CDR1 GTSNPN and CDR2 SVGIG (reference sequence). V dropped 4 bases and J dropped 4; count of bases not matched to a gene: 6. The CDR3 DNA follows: TGTGCCTGGACCGGACTAGCCTCTTACAATGAGCAGTTCTTC. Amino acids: CAWTGLASYNEQFF.

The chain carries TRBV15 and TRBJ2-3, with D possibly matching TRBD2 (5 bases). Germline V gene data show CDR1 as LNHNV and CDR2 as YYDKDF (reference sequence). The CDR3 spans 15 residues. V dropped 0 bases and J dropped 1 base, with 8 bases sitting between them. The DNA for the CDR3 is TGTGCCACCAGCAGAGACGGCGGGCGCACAGATACGCAGTATTTT. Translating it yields CATSRDGGRTDTQYF.

The CDR3 DNA sequence: TGTGCCAGTAGCCCGAATGGGCGGGGTGGCAATCAGCCCCAGCATTTT. As protein: CASSPNGRGGNQPQHF. The chain recombines TRBV19 with TRBJ1-5, with unresolved D. This CDR3 has 16 amino acids. The germline V gene has CDR1 LNHDA and CDR2 SQIVND (reference sequence). Trimming removed 6 bases from V and 2 bases from J, with 17 bases in between.

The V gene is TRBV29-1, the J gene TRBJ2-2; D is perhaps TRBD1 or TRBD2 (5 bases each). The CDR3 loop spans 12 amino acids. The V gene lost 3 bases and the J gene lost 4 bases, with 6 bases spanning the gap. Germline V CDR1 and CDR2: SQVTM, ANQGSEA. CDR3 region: CSVDGGTGELFF. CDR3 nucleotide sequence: TGCAGCGTTGATGGGGGCACCGGGGAGCTGTTTTTT.

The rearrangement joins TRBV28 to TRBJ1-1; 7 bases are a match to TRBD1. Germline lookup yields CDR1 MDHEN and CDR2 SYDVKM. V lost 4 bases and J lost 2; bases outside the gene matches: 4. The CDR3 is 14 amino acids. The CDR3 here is CASSSTGLNTEAFF. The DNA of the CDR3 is TGTGCCAGCAGTTCGACAGGGCTAAACACTGAAGCTTTCTTT.

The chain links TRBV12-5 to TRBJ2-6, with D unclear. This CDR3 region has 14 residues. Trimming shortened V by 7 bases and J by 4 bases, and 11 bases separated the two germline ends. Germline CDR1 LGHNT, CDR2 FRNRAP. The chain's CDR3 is CASAPESGANVLTF. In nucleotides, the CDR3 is TGTGCTAGTGCACCGGAATCCGGGGCCAACGTCCTGACTTTC.

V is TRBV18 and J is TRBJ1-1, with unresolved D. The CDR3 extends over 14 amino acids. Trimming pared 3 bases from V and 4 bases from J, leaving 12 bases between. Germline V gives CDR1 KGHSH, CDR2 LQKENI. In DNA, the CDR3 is TGTGCCAGCTCACCGGCCCCCGGAGGCACTGAAGCTTTCTTT. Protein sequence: CASSPAPGGTEAFF.

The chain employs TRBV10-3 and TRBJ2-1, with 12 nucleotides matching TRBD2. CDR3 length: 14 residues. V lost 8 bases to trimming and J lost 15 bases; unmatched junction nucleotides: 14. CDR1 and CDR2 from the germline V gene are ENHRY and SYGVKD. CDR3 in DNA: TGTGCCATCCATCCGAGACTAGCGGGAGTAAAGCGGTTCTTC. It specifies CAIHPRLAGVKRFF.

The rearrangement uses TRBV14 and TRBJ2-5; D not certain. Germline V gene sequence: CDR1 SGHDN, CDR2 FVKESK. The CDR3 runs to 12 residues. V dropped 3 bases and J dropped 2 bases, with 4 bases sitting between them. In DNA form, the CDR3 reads TGTGCCAGCAGCCAGCGGCAAGAGACCCAGTACTTC. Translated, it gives CASSQRQETQYF.